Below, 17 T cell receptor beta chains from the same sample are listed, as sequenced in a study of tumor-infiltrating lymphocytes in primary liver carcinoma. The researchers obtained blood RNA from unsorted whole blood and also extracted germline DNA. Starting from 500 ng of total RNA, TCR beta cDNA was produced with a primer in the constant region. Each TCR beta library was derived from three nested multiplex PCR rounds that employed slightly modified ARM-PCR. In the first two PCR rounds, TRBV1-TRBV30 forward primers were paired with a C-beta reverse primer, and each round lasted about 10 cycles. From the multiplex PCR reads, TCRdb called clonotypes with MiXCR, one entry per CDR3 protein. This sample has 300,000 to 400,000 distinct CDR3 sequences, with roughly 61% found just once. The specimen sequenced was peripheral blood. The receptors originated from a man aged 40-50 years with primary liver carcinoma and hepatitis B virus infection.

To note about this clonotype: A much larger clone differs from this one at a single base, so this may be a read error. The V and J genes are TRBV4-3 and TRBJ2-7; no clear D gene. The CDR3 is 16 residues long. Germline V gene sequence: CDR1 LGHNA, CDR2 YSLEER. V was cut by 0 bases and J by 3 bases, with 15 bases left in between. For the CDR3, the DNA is TGCGCCAGCAGCCAAGATGGTGGCAGGCCCAACTACGAGCAGTACTTC. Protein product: CASSQDGGRPNYEQYF.

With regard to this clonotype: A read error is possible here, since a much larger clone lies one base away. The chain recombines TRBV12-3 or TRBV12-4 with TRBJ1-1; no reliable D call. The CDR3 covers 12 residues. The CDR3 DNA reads TGTGCCATCAGTGCTCAGAACACTGAAGCTTTCTTT. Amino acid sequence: CAISAQNTEAFF.

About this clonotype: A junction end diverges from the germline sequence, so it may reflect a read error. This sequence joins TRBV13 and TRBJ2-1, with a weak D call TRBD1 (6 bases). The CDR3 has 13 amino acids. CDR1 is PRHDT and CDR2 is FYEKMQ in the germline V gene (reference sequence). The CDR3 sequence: CASSNRVGNEQFF. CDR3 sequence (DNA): TGCGCCAGCAGCAACAGGGTGGGCAATGAGCAGTTCTTC.

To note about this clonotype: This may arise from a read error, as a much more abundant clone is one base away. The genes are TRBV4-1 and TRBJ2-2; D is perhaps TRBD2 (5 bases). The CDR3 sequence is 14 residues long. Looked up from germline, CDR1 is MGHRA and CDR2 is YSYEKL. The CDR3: CASSQDAVPGELLF. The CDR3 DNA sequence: TGCGCCAGCAGCCAAGATGCAGTCCCCGGGGAGCTGTTATTT.

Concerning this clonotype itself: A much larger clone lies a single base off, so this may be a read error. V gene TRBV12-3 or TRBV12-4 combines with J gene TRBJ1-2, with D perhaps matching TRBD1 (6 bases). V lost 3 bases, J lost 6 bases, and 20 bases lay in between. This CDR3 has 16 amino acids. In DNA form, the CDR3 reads TGTGCCAGCAGTTTCCTTTTGGTACAGGGAAAAGATGGCTACACCTTC. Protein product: CASSFLLVQGKDGYTF.

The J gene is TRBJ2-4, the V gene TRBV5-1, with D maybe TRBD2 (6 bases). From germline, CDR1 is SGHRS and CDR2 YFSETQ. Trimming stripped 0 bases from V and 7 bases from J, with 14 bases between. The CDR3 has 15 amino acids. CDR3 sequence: CASSLGVLARNIQYF. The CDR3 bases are TGCGCCAGCAGCTTGGGGGTTCTAGCGCGGAACATTCAGTACTTC.

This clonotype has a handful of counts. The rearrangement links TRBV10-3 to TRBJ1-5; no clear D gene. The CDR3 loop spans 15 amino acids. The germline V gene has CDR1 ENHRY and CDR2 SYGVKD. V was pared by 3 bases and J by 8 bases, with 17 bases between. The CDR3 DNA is TGTGCCATCAGTGACGAGGGTTCGGGTAATAAGCCCCAGCATTTT. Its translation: CAISDEGSGNKPQHF.

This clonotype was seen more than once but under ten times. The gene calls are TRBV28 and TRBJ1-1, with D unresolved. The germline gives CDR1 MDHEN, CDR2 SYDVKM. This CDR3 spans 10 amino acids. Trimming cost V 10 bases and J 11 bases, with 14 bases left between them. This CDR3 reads CATQTVEAFF. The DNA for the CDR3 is TGTGCCACCCAAACGGTTGAGGCTTTCTTT.

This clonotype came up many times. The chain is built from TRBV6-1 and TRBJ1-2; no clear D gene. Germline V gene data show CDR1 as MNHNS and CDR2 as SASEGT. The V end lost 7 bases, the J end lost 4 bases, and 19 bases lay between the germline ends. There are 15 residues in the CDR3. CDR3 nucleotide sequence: TGTGCCAGCACTCTGAGCCCGGGTTCTTCCTATGGCTACACCTTC. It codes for CASTLSPGSSYGYTF.

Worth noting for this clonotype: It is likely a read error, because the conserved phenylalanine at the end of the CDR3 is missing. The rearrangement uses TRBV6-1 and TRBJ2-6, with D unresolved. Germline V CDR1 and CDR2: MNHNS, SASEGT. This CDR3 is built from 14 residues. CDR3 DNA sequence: TGTGCCAGCAGTGCCGGTTCTGGGACCAACGTCCTGACTTCC. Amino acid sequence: CASSAGSGTNVLTS.

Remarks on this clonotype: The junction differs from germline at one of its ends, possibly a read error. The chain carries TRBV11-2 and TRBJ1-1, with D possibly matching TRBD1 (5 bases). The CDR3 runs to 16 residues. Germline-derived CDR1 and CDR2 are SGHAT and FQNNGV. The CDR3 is CANSLGTGDSNTEAFF. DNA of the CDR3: TGTGCCAACAGCTTAGGGACGGGGGATTCGAACACTGAAGCTTTCTTT.

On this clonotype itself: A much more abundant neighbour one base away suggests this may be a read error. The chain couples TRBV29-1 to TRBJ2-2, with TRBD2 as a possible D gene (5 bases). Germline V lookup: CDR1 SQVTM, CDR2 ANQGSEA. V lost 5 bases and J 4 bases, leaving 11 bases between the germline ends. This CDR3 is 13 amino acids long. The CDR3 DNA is TGCAGCGTTAGGCTAGCTGCCACCGGGGAGCTGTTTTTT. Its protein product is CSVRLAATGELFF.

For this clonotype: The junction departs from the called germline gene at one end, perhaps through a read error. The CDR3 here is CASSFTRETQCF. DNA of the CDR3: TGTGCCAGCAGCTTTACCCGGGAGACCCAGTGCTTT. The chain carries TRBV11-2 and TRBJ2-5; maybe TRBD2 (6 bases). The CDR3 runs to 12 residues. Germline CDR1 SGHAT, CDR2 FQNNGV.

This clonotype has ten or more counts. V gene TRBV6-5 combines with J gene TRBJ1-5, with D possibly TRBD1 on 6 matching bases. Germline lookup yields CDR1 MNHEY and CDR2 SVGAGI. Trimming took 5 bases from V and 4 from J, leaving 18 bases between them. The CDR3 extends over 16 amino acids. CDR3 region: CASSPLSGGPNQPQHF. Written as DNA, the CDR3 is TGTGCCAGCAGTCCTTTAAGCGGGGGCCCGAATCAGCCCCAGCATTTT.

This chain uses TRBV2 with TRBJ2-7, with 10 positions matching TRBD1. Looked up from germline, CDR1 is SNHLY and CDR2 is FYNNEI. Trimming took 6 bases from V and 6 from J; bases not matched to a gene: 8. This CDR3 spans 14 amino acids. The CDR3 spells CASSSDRGPSEQYF. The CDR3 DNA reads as TGTGCCAGCAGCTCCGACAGGGGGCCATCCGAGCAGTACTTC.

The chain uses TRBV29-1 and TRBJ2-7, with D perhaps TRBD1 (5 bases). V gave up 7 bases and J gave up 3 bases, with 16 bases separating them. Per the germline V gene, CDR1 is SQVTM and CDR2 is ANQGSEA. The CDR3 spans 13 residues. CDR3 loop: CSAQVETVYEQYF. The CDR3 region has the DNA TGCAGCGCCCAAGTAGAGACAGTCTACGAGCAGTACTTC.

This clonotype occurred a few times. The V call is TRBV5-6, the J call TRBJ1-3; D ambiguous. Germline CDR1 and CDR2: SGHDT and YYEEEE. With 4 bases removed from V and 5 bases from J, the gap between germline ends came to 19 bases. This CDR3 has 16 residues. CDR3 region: CASSLEEHSQRNTIYF. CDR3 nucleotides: TGTGCCAGCAGCCTGGAGGAACATTCTCAAAGAAACACCATATATTTT. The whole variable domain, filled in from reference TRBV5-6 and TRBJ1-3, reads DAGVTQSPTHLIKTRGQQVTLRCSPKSGHDTVSWYQQALGQGPQFIFQYYEEEERQRGNFPDRFSGHQFPNYSSELNVNALLLGDSALYLCASSLEEHSQRNTIYFGEGSWLTVV.